The 25 T cell receptor beta chains below were found in one sample sequenced in a study of cytomegalovirus exposure and HLA in healthy donors. Primers: 60 Vbeta forward and 13 Jbeta reverse. Measured with immunoSEQ multiplex PCR; TCRdb has only the in-frame clones, and not every one. The sample lists 200,000 to 250,000 clones, more than 60% occurring once. Sequencing input: PBMCs. These receptors came from a woman aged 25 to 39 in good health and CMV-seronegative.

Here the CDR3 reads CASSPGVGEETQYF. The CDR3 nucleotides read TGTGCCAGCAGTCCGGGGGTGGGGGAAGAGACCCAGTACTTC. The chain couples TRBV7-9 to TRBJ2-5, with a possible D match to TRBD2 (6 bases). Trimming shortened V by 6 bases and J by 3 bases, and 14 bases separated the two germline ends. This CDR3 has 14 amino acids. Germline-derived CDR1 and CDR2 are SEHNR and FQNEAQ (reference sequence).

The chain carries TRBV2 and TRBJ1-2; weak D call: TRBD1 (6 bases). The germline CDR1 and CDR2 sequences are SNHLY and FYNNEI. The CDR3 spans 14 residues. The V and J ends lost 5 bases and 3 bases respectively, with 13 bases between them. As DNA, the CDR3 is TGTGCCAGCAGTCCGGGTAAGGGGGACTATGGCTACACCTTC. This codes for CASSPGKGDYGYTF.

V and J are TRBV4-1 and TRBJ1-2; D is possibly TRBD1 (6 bases). V shed 1 base and J shed 6 bases, with 30 bases lying between them. The CDR3 has 20 residues. Germline loops: CDR1 MGHRA, CDR2 YSYEKL. CDR3 amino acids: CASSQAAFLSGTRSSHGYTF. The CDR3 coding sequence is TGCGCCAGCAGCCAAGCCGCCTTTTTAAGCGGGACACGAAGTTCTCATGGCTACACCTTC.

The table lists this clone with a few counts. Mismatch with germline at one junction end may stem from a read error. The CDR3 DNA follows: TGTTCCAGCAGCTTTGCGGCAGGGGGAACCGGGGAGCTGTTTTTT. Translating it yields CSSSFAAGGTGELFF. The V call is TRBV7-9, the J call TRBJ2-2, with 7 nucleotides matching TRBD1. The CDR3 has 15 residues. CDR1 and CDR2 from the germline V gene are SEHNR and FQNEAQ (reference sequence).

The chain links TRBV2 to TRBJ2-1; possibly TRBD2 for D (6 bases). This CDR3 has 13 amino acids. The V gene's germline CDR1 is SNHLY and CDR2 FYNNEI. V was cut by 3 bases and J by 7 bases, with 10 bases left in between. CDR3 nucleotide sequence: TGTGCCAGCAGTGATAGGCTAGCGAATGAGCAGTTCTTC. This encodes CASSDRLANEQFF.

This chain links TRBV6-5 with TRBJ2-5; D gene unclear. CDR3 length: 13 residues. CDR1 and CDR2 from the germline V gene are MNHEY and SVGAGI. Trimming stripped 5 bases from V and 5 bases from J, with 12 bases between. DNA for the CDR3: TGTGCCAGCAGTGAACTGAGGATGGAGACCCAGTACTTC. Translated: CASSELRMETQYF.

The CDR3 sequence: CASSIVAGGFTDTQYF. As DNA, the CDR3 is TGTGCCAGTAGTATAGTAGCGGGGGGGTTCACAGATACGCAGTATTTT. This sequence joins TRBV19 and TRBJ2-3; 11 bases align to TRBD2. The junction had 2 bases not matched to a gene; V was cut back by 1 base and J by 2 bases. The CDR3 is 16 amino acids. Germline CDR1 and CDR2: LNHDA and SQIVND (reference sequence).

This clone was picked up one time. The chain joins TRBV5-1 to TRBJ2-7; tentative D call: TRBD2 (6 bases). CDR3 size: 14 residues. Germline assignment: CDR1 SGHRS and CDR2 YFSETQ. Deletions cut 4 bases from V and 7 bases from J, with 18 bases between. The CDR3 here is CASSAGTLGVEQYF. Here the CDR3 DNA reads TGCGCCAGCAGCGCCGGGACTCTTGGGGTAGAGCAGTACTTC. Complete variable domain (other parts from reference TRBV5-1 and TRBJ2-7): KAGVTQTPRYLIKTRGQQVTLSCSPISGHRSVSWYQQTPGQGLQFLFEYFSETQRNKGNFPGRFSGRQFSNSRSEMNVSTLELGDSALYLCASSAGTLGVEQYFGPGTRLTVT.

This clone appeared a few times. Sequence at one end of the junction differs from germline and may be a read error. The chain uses TRBV9 and TRBJ1-6; no clear D. This CDR3 region has 15 residues. Germline CDR1 and CDR2: SGDLS and YYNGEE. The CDR3 nucleotides read TGTGCCAGCACTGGTATCGAGGGAAACAATTCCCCCCTCCACTTT. This translates into CASTGIEGNNSPLHF.

The rearrangement uses TRBV9 and TRBJ1-1; tentative D call: TRBD1 (5 bases). There are 16 residues in the CDR3. V lost 0 bases to trimming and J lost 1 base, with 13 bases between them. Looked up from germline, CDR1 is SGDLS and CDR2 is YYNGEE. CDR3 region: CASSVGVGQGNTEAFF. For the CDR3, the DNA is TGTGCCAGCAGCGTAGGAGTGGGCCAGGGGAACACTGAAGCTTTCTTT. Looking up the rest from reference TRBV9 and TRBJ1-1 gives the full variable domain: DSGVTQTPKHLITATGQRVTLRCSPRSGDLSVYWYQQSLDQGLQFLIQYYNGEERAKGNILERFSAQQFPDLHSELNLSSLELGDSALYFCASSVGVGQGNTEAFFGQGTRLTVV.

V gene TRBV28 combines with J gene TRBJ1-6; D may be TRBD1 (5 bases). From germline, CDR1 is MDHEN and CDR2 SYDVKM. The CDR3 is made up of 16 amino acids. The germline V and J ends were trimmed by 4 bases and 9 bases, with 19 bases remaining between them. As DNA, the CDR3 is TGTGCCAGCAGTTCCCTCGGGACTCTAAGCAGTTCACCCCTCCACTTT. This encodes CASSSLGTLSSSPLHF.

This rearrangement joins TRBV5-4 to TRBJ2-1; 7 nucleotides line up with TRBD1. The CDR3 length is 15 residues. The germline V gene has CDR1 SGHNT and CDR2 YYREEE (reference sequence). Trimming removed 4 bases from V and 10 bases from J; junction bases left unmatched: 14. In nucleotides, the CDR3 is TGTGCCAGCAGCCCGACAGGGCCAGGCGGTGGGGAGCAGTTCTTC. This encodes CASSPTGPGGGEQFF.

This clone was seen a handful of times. The rearrangement uses TRBV5-1 and TRBJ2-7; D may be TRBD2 (5 bases). The germline V gene encodes CDR1 SGHRS and CDR2 YFSETQ. The CDR3 sequence is 15 residues long. Trimming stripped 0 bases from V and 2 bases from J, with 12 bases between. CDR3 sequence reads: CASSLAGTQTYEQYF. CDR3 sequence (DNA): TGCGCCAGCAGCTTGGCGGGAACTCAGACCTACGAGCAGTACTTC.

V and J are TRBV19 and TRBJ1-6; D might be TRBD1 (5 bases). CDR3 length equals 15 residues. CDR1 is LNHDA and CDR2 is SQIVND in the germline V gene (reference sequence). The germline V and J ends were trimmed by 7 bases and 7 bases, with 17 bases remaining between them. The CDR3, as DNA: TGTGCCAGTACCGACCGGGGGGTCTGGAATTCACCCCTCCACTTT. Protein: CASTDRGVWNSPLHF.

This clone was recorded a few times. The sample carries other DNA sequences with the same CDR3. V is TRBV5-1 and J is TRBJ2-6; no definite D call. The germline V gene has CDR1 SGHRS and CDR2 YFSETQ. The CDR3 is made up of 15 amino acids. Trimming shortened V by 0 bases and J by 0 bases, and 4 bases separated the two germline ends. This CDR3 reads CASSLGHSGANVLTF. The CDR3 DNA reads TGCGCCAGCAGCTTGGGACACTCTGGGGCCAACGTCCTGACTTTC.

Worth noting for this clone: A junction end diverges from the germline sequence, so it may reflect a read error. V gene TRBV7-6 combines with J gene TRBJ2-6; no reliable D call. The CDR3 contains 17 residues. Per germline, CDR1 SGHVS and CDR2 FNYEAQ. Written as DNA, the CDR3 is TGTGGCAGCAGCCCAGGTTACAAGGTCTCTGGGGCCAACGTCCTGACTTTC. Residues: CGSSPGYKVSGANVLTF.

The rearrangement joins TRBV5-6 to TRBJ2-3, with 9 bases that match TRBD2. CDR3 length: 15 residues. Germline V gene sequence: CDR1 SGHDT, CDR2 YYEEEE. V lost 4 bases, J lost 5 bases, and 8 bases stayed unmatched. As DNA, the CDR3 is TGTGCCAGCAGCCGTTTAGCGGGAGCTGAAGATACGCAGTATTTT. This translates into CASSRLAGAEDTQYF.

The chain has TRBV4-1 and TRBJ1-2, with TRBD1 as a possible D gene (6 bases). This CDR3 region has 15 residues. The germline V gene encodes CDR1 MGHRA and CDR2 YSYEKL. V was pared by 3 bases and J by 1 base, with 12 bases between. The CDR3 region is CASSQGGQYNYGYTF. The CDR3, as DNA: TGCGCCAGCAGCCAGGGTGGACAGTATAACTATGGCTACACCTTC.

The chain has TRBV7-6 and TRBJ1-1; D is perhaps TRBD1 (5 bases). Trimming pared 7 bases from V and 6 bases from J, leaving 18 bases between. Germline values: CDR1 SGHVS, CDR2 FNYEAQ. This CDR3 region has 14 residues. CDR3 bases: TGTGCCAGCACGGCGGACCTGGGGGAGGCTGAAGCTTTCTTT. The encoded protein is CASTADLGEAEAFF. Using reference TRBV7-6 and TRBJ1-1 for the parts outside the CDR3, the full variable domain is GAGVSQSPRYKVTKRGQDVALRCDPISGHVSLYWYRQALGQGPEFLTYFNYEAQQDKSGLPNDRFSAERPEGSISTLTIQRTEQRDSAMYRCASTADLGEAEAFFGQGTRLTVV.

This clone was picked up one time. The V call is TRBV10-3, the J call TRBJ1-1, with 7 bases aligning to TRBD1. Losses at the gene ends were 0 bases for V and 3 bases for J; bases not matched to a gene: 4. This CDR3 is 15 amino acids long. The germline V gene encodes CDR1 ENHRY and CDR2 SYGVKD. The chain's CDR3 is CAISESAQGDTEAFF. In DNA form, the CDR3 reads TGTGCCATCAGTGAGTCGGCTCAGGGGGACACTGAAGCTTTCTTT.

The rearrangement uses TRBV5-5 and TRBJ2-2; 9 bases are a match to TRBD1. In germline, CDR1 is SGHKS, CDR2 YYEKEE (reference sequence). With V trimmed by 5 bases and J by 2 bases, 4 bases remained unmatched. The CDR3 totals 15 residues. The chain's CDR3 is CASSPTGGNTGELFF. DNA of the CDR3: TGTGCCAGCAGTCCAACAGGGGGCAACACCGGGGAGCTGTTTTTT.

The chain carries TRBV19 and TRBJ1-1; TRBD1 is a possible D gene (5 bases). The CDR3 is 14 amino acids. CDR1 is LNHDA and CDR2 is SQIVND in the germline V gene (reference sequence). V dropped 9 bases and J dropped 2 bases, with 16 bases sitting between them. The CDR3 DNA reads TGTGCCAGCAGGGCGAGGGACTCTAACACTGAAGCTTTCTTT. Translating gives CASRARDSNTEAFF.

The rearrangement uses TRBV30 and TRBJ2-7, with TRBD1 identical over 7 bases. CDR3 length: 13 residues. Looked up from germline, CDR1 is GTSNPN and CDR2 is SVGIG (reference sequence). The junction had 10 bases not matched to a gene; V was cut back by 5 bases and J by 6 bases. The CDR3 here is CAWGRQGGSEQYF. The CDR3 DNA sequence: TGTGCCTGGGGTCGACAGGGTGGGTCCGAGCAGTACTTC.

The rearrangement joins TRBV30 to TRBJ1-6; D is unclear. Per germline, CDR1 GTSNPN and CDR2 SVGIG (reference sequence). The CDR3 has 16 residues. V was pared by 6 bases and J by 0 bases, with 15 bases between. CDR3 residues: CACRGKGSSYNSPLHF. The CDR3 DNA sequence: TGTGCCTGCAGAGGGAAGGGAAGCTCCTATAATTCACCCCTCCACTTT.

This clone occurred a few times. This chain joins TRBV30 and TRBJ1-1; D ambiguous. Germline CDR1 is GTSNPN and CDR2 is SVGIG (reference sequence). With 0 bases removed from V and 7 bases from J, the gap between germline ends came to 9 bases. CDR3 length: 12 amino acids. CDR3 nucleotides: TGTGCCTGGAGTGTCGGCGGGTATGAAGCTTTCTTT. Its protein is CAWSVGGYEAFF.